The clone carrying this T cell receptor (beta chain) was found many times. Its antigen is unidentified. Researchers prepared the TCRbeta library using unique molecular identifiers, the study reports. TCRdb reanalysed the PCR reads using MiXCR and keeps one entry per CDR3 protein. The sample has roughly 150,000 distinct CDR3 sequences, around 10% seen once. This sample was taken from a study of T-cell reconstitution after alpha-beta-depleted transplantation in children. V was pared by 1 base and J by 1 base, with 8 bases between. The CDR3 sequence is 14 residues long. The germline V gene encodes CDR1 SGHRS and CDR2 YFSETQ. Study outcomes and limitations: Recipient T cells and thymic progenitors that survived gave rise to the high TCRbeta diversity observed at day 60 in some patients. The origin of alpha-beta T cells about two months after transplant was reportedly several hundred expanded graft clones. T-cell numbers and diversity one year post-transplant derived largely from freshly generated T cells.

The sequences come from PBMCs, collected before TCRalphabeta/CD19-depleted stem cell transplant. The genes are TRBV5-1 and TRBJ2-5, with no clear D. The sequence was obtained from a boy aged 2 to 9 with acute myeloid leukemia, due to receive a stem cell transplant. CDR3 nucleotide sequence: TGCGCCAGCAGCTTGATTCAGAGCCAAGAGACCCAGTACTTC. Amino acids: CASSLIQSQETQYF.